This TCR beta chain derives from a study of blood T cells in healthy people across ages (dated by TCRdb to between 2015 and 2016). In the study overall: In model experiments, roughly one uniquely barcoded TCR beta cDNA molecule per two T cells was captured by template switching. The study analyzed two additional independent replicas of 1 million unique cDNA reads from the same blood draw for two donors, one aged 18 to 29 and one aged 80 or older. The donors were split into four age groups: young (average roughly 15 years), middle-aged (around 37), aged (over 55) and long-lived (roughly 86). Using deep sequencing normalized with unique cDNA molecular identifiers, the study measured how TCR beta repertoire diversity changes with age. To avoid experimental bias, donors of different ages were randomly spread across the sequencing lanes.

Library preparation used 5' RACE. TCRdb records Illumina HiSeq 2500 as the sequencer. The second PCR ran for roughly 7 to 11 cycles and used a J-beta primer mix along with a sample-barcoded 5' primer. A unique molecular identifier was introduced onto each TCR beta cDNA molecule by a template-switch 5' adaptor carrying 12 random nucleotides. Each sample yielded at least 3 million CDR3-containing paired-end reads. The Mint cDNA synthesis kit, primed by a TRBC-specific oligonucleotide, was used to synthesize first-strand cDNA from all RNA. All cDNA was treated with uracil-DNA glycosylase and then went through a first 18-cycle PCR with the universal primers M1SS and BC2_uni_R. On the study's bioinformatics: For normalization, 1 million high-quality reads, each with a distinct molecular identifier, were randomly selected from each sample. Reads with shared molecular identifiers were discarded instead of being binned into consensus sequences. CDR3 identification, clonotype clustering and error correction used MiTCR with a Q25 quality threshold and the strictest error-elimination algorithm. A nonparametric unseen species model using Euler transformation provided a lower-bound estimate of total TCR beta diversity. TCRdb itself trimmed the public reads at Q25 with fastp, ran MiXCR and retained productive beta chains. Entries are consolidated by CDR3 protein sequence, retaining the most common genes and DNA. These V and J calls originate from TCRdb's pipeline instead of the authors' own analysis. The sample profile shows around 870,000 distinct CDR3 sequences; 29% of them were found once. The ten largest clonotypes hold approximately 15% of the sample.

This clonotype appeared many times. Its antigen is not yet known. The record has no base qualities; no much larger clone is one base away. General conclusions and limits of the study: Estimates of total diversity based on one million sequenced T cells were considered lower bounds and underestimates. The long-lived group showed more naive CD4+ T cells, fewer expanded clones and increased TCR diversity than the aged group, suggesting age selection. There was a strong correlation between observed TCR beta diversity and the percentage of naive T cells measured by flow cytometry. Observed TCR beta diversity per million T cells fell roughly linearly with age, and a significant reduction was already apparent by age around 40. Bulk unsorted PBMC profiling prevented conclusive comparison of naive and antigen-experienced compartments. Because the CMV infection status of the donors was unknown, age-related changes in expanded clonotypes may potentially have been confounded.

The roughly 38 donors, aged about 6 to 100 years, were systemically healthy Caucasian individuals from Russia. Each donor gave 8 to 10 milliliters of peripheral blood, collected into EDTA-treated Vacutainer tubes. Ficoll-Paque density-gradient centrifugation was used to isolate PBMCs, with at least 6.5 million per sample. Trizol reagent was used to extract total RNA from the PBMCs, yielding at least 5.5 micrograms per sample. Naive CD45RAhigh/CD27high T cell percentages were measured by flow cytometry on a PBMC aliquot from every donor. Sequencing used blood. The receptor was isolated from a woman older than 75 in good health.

The CDR3 loop reads CASSFRGTSSPLHF. DNA sequence: TGTGCCAGCAGTTTCAGGGGAACCAGTTCACCCCTCCACTTT. The V and J genes are TRBV12-3 or TRBV12-4 and TRBJ1-6; the D gene is perhaps TRBD1, on 6 matching bases. V drops 3 bases and J drops 9 bases, leaving 12 bases in between. Its CDR3 holds 14 amino acids, cysteine through phenylalanine. Kept here is only the CDR3 DNA, which spans 42 bases and is read in frame from base 1.